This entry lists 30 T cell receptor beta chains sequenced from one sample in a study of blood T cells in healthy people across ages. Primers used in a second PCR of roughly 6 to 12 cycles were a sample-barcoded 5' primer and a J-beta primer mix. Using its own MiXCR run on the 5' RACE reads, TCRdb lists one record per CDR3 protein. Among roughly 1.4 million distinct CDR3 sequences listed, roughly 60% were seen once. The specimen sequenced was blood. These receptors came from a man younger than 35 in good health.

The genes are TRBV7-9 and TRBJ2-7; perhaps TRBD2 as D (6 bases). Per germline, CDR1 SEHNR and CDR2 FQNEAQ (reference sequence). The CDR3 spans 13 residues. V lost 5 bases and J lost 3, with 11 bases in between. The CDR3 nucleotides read TGTGCCAGCAGCACACGGGGGAACTACGAGCAGTACTTC. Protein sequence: CASSTRGNYEQYF.

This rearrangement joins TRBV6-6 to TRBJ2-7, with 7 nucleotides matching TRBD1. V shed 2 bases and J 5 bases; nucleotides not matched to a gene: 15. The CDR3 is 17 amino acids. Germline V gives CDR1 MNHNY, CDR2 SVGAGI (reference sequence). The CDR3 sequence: CASSYSRDSLGKNEQYF. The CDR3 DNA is TGTGCCAGCAGTTACAGCCGGGACAGCCTAGGGAAAAACGAGCAGTACTTC.

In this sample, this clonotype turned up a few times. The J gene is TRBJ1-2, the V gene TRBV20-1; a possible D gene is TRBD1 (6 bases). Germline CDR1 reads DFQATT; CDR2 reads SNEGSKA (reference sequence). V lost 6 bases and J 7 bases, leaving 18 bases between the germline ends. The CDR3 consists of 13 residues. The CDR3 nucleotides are TGCAGTGCCAGCGGGACACCAGGCTTTGGCTACACCTTC. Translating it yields CSASGTPGFGYTF.

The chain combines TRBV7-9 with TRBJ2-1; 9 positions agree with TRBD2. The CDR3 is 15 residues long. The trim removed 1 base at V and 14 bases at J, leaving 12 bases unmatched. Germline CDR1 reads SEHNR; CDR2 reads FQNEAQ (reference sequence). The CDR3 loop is CASSLEGIIGTSKFF. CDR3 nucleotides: TGTGCCAGCAGCTTAGAGGGAATTATTGGGACTAGCAAGTTCTTC. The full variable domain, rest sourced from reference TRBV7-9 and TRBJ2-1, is DTGVSQNPRHKITKRGQNVTFRCDPISEHNRLYWYRQTLGQGPEFLTYFQNEAQLEKSRLLSDRFSAERPKGSFSTLEIQRTEQGDSAMYLCASSLEGIIGTSKFFGPGTRLTVL.

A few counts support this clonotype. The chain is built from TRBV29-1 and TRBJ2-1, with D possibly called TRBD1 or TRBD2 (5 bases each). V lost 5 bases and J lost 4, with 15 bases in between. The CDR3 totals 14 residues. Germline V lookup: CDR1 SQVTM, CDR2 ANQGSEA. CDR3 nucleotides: TGCAGCGTTCACGGACGAGGGGTTTACAATGAGCAGTTCTTC. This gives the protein CSVHGRGVYNEQFF.

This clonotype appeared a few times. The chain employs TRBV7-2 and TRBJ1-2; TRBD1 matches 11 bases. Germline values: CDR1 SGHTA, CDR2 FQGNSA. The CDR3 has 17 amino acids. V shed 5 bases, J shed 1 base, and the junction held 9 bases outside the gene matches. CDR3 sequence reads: CASSPRGTGGRNYGYTF. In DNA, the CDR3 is TGTGCCAGCAGCCCCCGCGGGACAGGGGGGCGTAACTATGGCTACACCTTC.

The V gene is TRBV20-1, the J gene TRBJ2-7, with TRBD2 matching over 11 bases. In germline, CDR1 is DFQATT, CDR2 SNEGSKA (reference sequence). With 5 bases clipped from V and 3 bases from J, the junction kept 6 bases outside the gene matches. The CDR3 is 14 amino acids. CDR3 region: CSAYSTSGGYEQYF. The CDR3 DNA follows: TGCAGTGCTTATTCCACTAGCGGGGGCTACGAGCAGTACTTC.

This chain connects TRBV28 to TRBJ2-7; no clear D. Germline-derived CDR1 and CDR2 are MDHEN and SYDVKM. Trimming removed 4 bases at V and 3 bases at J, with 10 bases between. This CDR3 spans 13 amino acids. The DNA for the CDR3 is TGTGCCAGCAGTTGGCTTACGTACTACGAGCAGTACTTC. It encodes CASSWLTYYEQYF.

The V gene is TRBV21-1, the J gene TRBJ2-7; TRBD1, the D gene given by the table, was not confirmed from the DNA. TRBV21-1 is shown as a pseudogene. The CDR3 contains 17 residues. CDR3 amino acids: CASTFFQLDRSPHEQYF. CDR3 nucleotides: TGTGCCAGCACCTTCTTTCAACTGGACAGGTCTCCCCACGAGCAGTACTTC.

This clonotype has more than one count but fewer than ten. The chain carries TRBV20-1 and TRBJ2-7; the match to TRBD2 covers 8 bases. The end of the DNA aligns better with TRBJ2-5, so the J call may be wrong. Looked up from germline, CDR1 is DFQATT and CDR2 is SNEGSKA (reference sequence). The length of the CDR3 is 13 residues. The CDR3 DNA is TGCAGTGCTCCCAGCGGGGGCTCTGAGACCCAGTACTTC. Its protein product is CSAPSGGSETQYF.

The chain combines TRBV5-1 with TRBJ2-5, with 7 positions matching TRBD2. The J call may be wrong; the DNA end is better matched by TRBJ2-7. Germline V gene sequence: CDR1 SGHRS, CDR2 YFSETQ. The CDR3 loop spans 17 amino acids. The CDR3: CASSLGVFGLVENEQYF. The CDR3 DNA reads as TGCGCCAGCAGCTTGGGGGTGTTTGGACTAGTAGAAAACGAGCAGTACTTC.

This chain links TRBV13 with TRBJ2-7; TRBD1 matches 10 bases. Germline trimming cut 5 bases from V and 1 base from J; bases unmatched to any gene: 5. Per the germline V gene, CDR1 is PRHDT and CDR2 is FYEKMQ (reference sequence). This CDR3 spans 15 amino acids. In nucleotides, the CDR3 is TGTGCCAGCAGCCGAGAGGACAGGGGGTCCTACGAGCAGTACTTC. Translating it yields CASSREDRGSYEQYF.

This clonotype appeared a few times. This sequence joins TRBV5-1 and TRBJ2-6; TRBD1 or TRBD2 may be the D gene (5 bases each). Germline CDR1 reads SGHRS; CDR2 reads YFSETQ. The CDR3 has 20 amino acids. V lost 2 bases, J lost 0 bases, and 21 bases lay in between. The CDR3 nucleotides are TGCGCCAGCAGCTTCCCAACCATACAGGAGGTTCGCTCTGGGGCCAACGTCCTGACTTTC. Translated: CASSFPTIQEVRSGANVLTF.

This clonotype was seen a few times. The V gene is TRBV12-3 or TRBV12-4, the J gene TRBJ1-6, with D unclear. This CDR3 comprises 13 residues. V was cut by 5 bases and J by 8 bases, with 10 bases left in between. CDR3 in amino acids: CASSPYGDSPLHF. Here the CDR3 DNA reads TGTGCCAGCAGTCCCTACGGGGATTCACCCCTCCACTTT.

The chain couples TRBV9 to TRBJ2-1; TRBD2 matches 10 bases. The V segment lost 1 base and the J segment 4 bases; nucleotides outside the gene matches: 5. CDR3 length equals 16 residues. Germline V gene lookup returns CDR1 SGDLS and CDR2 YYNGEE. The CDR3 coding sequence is TGTGCCAGCAGCGTACTGGAGCGGGAGGGATACAATGAGCAGTTCTTC. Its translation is CASSVLEREGYNEQFF.

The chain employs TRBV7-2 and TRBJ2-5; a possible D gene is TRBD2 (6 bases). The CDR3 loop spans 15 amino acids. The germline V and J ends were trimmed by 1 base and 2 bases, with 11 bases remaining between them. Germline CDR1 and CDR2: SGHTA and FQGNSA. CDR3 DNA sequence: TGTGCCAGCAGCTTAGGGTACCGGGGGCAAGAGACCCAGTACTTC. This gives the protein CASSLGYRGQETQYF.

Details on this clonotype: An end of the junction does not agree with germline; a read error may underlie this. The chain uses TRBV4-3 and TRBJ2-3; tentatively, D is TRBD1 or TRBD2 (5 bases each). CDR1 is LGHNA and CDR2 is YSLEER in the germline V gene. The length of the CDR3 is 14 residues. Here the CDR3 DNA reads TGCGCCAGCAGCCAGGGGCGGGTGTCAGACACGCAGTATTTT. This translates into CASSQGRVSDTQYF.

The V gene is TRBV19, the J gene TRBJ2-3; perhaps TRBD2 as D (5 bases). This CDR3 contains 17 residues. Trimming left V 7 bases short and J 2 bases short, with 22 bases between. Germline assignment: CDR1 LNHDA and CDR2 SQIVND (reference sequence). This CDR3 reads CASTSSTASGITDTQYF. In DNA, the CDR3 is TGTGCCAGTACCTCAAGTACCGCCAGCGGAATCACAGATACGCAGTATTTT.

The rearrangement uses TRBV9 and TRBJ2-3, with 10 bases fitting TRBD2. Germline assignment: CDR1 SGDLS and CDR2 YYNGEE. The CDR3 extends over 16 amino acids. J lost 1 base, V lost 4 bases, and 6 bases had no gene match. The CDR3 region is CASSPLSGRGTDTQYF. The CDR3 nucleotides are TGTGCCAGCAGCCCGTTGAGCGGGAGGGGCACAGATACGCAGTATTTT.

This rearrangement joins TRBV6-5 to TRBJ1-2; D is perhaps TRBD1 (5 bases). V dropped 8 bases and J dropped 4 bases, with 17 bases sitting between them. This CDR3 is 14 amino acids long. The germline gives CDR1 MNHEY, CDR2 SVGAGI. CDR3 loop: CASGSGTGIYGYTF. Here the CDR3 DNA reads TGTGCCAGCGGTTCCGGGACGGGAATCTATGGCTACACCTTC.

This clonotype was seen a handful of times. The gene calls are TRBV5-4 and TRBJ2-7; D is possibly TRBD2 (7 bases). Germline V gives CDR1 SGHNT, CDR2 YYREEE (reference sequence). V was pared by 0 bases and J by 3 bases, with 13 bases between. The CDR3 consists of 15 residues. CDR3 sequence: CASSLAVGGGYEQYF. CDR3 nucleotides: TGTGCCAGCAGCTTGGCCGTGGGAGGGGGCTACGAGCAGTACTTC.

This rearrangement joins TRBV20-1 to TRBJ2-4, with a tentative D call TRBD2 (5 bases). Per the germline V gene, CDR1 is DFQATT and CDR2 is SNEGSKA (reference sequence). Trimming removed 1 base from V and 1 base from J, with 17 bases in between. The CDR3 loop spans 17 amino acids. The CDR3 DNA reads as TGCAGTGCTAGAGTGGCGGGCGGGTTCGGGGCCAAAAACATTCAGTACTTC. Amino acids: CSARVAGGFGAKNIQYF.

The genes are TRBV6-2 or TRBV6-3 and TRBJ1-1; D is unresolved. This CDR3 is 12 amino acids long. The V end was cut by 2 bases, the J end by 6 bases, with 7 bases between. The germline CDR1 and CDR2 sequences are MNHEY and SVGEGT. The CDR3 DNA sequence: TGTGCCAGCAGTTACGCCACATCTGAAGCTTTCTTT. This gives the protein CASSYATSEAFF.

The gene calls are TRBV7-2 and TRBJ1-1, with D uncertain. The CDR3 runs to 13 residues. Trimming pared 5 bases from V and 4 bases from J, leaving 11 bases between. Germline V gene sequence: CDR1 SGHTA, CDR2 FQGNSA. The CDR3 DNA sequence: TGTGCCAGCAGCCTGGAGACGGGCACTGAAGCTTTCTTT. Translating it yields CASSLETGTEAFF.

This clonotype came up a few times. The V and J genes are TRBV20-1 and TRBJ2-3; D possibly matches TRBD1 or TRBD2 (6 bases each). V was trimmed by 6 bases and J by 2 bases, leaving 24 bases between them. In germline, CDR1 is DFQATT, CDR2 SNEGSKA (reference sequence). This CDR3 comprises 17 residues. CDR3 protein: CSATGRRDSRFTDTQYF. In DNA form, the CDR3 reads TGCAGTGCAACAGGGCGGCGGGACTCCCGATTCACAGATACGCAGTATTTT.

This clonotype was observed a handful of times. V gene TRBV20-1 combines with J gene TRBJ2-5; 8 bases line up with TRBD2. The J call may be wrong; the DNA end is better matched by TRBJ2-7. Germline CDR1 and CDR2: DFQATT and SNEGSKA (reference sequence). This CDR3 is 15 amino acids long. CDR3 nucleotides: TGCAGTGCTACCCGACCGCGGGGGGCCTTCAACGAGCAGTACTTC. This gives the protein CSATRPRGAFNEQYF.

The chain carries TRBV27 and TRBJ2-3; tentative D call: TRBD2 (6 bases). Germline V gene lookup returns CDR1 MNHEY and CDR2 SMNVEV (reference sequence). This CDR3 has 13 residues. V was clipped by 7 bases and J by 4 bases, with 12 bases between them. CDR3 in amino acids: CASTTGEADTQYF. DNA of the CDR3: TGTGCCAGCACGACGGGGGAGGCAGATACGCAGTATTTT.

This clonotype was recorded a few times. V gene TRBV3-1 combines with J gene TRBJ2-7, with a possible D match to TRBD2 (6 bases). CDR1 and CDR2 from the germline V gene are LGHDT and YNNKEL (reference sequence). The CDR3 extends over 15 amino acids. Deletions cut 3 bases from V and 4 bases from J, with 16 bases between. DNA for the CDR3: TGTGCCAGCAGCCATCGTGGTCTAGCGCTGTACGAGCAGTACTTC. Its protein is CASSHRGLALYEQYF.

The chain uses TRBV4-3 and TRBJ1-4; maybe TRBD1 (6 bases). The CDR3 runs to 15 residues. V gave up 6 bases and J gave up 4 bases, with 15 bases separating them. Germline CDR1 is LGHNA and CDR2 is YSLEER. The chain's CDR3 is CASSQDSRINEKLFF. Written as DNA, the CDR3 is TGCGCCAGCAGTCAGGACAGCCGGATTAATGAAAAACTGTTTTTT.

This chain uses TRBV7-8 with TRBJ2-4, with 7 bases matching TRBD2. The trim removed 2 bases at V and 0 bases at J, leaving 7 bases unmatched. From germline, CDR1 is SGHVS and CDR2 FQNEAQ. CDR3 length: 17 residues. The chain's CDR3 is CASSLSGATIAKNIQYF. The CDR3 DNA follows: TGTGCCAGCAGCTTAAGCGGGGCAACCATAGCCAAAAACATTCAGTACTTC.